This T cell receptor (beta chain) is from a study of response to subunit inactivated influenza vaccine. General study results and limits: With each seasonal influenza vaccination, the authors suggested, few new T cells are recruited.

There are many counts of this clonotype. Antigen: not known. J was trimmed by 8 bases and V by 4 bases; bases with no gene match: 14. Germline V gene lookup returns CDR1 LGHDT and CDR2 YNNKEL (reference sequence). The CDR3 sequence is 16 residues long. TCRdb processed the RT-PCR reads anew with MiXCR; each CDR3 protein has one entry. Among 500,000 to 600,000 distinct CDR3 sequences listed, more than 15% were seen once. The TCR comes from a man aged 45-69 years who received an inactivated influenza vaccine. The chain links TRBV3-1 to TRBJ1-2, with 9 nucleotides matching TRBD1. Sequencing used CD4+ T cells sorted from PBMCs, obtained approximately 25 months after vaccination. The CDR3 protein is CASSPTTGQGKGGYTF. CDR3 DNA: TGTGCCAGCAGCCCAACCACCGGACAGGGGAAAGGCGGCTACACCTTC.